The subject of this entry is one TCR beta chain. What it binds is unknown. This clone may be a read error of a much larger clone one base away. Since no conserved phenylalanine or tryptophan closes the CDR3, a read error is the likely cause. iRepertoire HTBI primers and Arm-PCR of CDR3 regions built TCR beta libraries. Each CDR3 protein gets one entry after TCRdb re-called the multiplex PCR reads with MiXCR. The sample consists of about 470,000 distinct CDR3 sequences, around 20% of them appearing once. The data stem from a study of regulatory T cells in long-lasting Graves disease. Trimming removed 8 bases from V and 4 bases from J; junction bases left unmatched: 16. This CDR3 region has 16 residues. In germline, CDR1 is MNHNS, CDR2 SASEGT. Time point indicated: persistent/refractory GD, antithyroid drugs over 5 years with positive TRAb. PBMC-extracted RNA yielded the TCR library. General study results and limits: Newly diagnosed Graves' patients had higher TCR diversity than persistent ones.

This material consisted of peripheral blood mononuclear cells (PBMCs), taken when the disease was refractory, from a patient treated with antithyroid drugs. V is TRBV6-1 and J is TRBJ1-1; TRBD1 matches 7 bases. The clonotype comes from a female donor with Graves disease. The CDR3 DNA is TGTGCCAGCCGAAAAGGGGACAGTGCGTATGGCACTGAAGCTTTCTCT. Translating it yields CASRKGDSAYGTEAFS.